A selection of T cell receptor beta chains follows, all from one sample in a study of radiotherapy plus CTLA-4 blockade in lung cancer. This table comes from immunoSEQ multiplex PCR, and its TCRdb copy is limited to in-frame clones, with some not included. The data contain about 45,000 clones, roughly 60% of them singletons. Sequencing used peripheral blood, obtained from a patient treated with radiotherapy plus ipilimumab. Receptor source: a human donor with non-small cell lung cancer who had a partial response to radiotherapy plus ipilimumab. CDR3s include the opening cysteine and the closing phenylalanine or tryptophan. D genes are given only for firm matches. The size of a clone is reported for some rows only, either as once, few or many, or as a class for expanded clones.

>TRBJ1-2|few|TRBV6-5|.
TGTGCCATCAGCAACCTACACAGGGATGGCTACACCTTC
CAISNLHRDGYTF
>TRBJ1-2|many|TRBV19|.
TGTGCCAGTAGGGGGCGGACAGCCAATTTACCCTATGGCTACACCTTC
CASRGRTANLPYGYTF
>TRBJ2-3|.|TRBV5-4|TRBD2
TGTGCCAGCAGCTCAACTACTAGCGGGGGGGGCGATACGCAGTATTTT
CASSSTTSGGGDTQYF
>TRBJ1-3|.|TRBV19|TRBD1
TGTGCCAGTAGTACCGGCGGACAGGGATTCAGCTCTGGAAACACCATATATTTT
CASSTGGQGFSSGNTIYF
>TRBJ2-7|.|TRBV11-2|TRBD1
TGTGCCAGCAGCTTATCCCGGGACAGGGGGATCGGATACGAGCAGTACTTC
CASSLSRDRGIGYEQYF
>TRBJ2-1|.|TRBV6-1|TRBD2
TGTGCCAGCAGTGAATATGGGACTAGCGACTACAATGAGCAGTTCTTC
CASSEYGTSDYNEQFF
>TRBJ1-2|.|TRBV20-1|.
TGCAGTGCTAGAGGTCTCGGCTACACCTTC
CSARGLGYTF
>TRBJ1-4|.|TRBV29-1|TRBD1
TGCAGCGCTCAAGGACAGGGCGGGCATGAAAAACTGTTTTTT
CSAQGQGGHEKLFF
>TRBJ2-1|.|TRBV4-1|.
TGCGCCAGCAGCCAAGCTGAGTGGGGACAAGAGCAGTTCTTC
CASSQAEWGQEQFF
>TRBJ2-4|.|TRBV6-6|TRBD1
TGTGCCAGCAGTTACTTGGGCCAGGGGGAAAACATTCAGTACTTC
CASSYLGQGENIQYF
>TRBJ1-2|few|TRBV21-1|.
TGTGCCAGCAGCGCATCCGGGACAGTCTATGGCTACACCTTC
CASSASGTVYGYTF
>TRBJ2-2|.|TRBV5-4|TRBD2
TGTGCCAGCAGCTTGGGAGGTCCGGGACTAGCCAACACCGGGGAGCTGTTTTTT
CASSLGGPGLANTGELFF
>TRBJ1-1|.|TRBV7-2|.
TGTGCCAGCAGCTTAAGGGGAGGGGTGAAAGCTTTCTTT
CASSLRGGVKAFF
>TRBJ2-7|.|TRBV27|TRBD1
TGTGCCAGCAGTTTGGTCGGACAGGGTAAGGCCTACGAGCAGTACTTC
CASSLVGQGKAYEQYF
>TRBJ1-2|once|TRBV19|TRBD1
TGTGCCAGTAGTATAGGGGGACAGGGAGGCTATGGCTACACCTTC
CASSIGGQGGYGYTF
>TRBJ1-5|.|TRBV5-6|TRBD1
TGTGCCAGCAGCTTGTACCGGGACAGGTCGGAAAATCAGCCCCAGCATTTT
CASSLYRDRSENQPQHF
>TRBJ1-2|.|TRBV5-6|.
TGTGCCAGCACACGACAGGTCTATGGCTACACCTTC
CASTRQVYGYTF
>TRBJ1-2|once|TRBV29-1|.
TGCAGCGTTGAATCGTTTGATCGGAGGGGCTACACCTTC
CSVESFDRRGYTF
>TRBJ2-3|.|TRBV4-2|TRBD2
TGTGCCAGCAGCCAAGAAGGTCGAGCGGGAAGCACAGATACGCAGTATTTT
CASSQEGRAGSTDTQYF
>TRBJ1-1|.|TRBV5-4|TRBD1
TGTGCCAGCAGCGTCACAGGGGTGAGGACTGAAGCTTTCTTT
CASSVTGVRTEAFF
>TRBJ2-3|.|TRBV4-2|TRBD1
TGTGCCAGCAGCCGTGGGACAGAAGATACGCAGTATTTT
CASSRGTEDTQYF
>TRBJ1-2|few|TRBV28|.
TGTGCCAGCAGTTTAGTACAAAACTATGGCTACACCTTC
CASSLVQNYGYTF
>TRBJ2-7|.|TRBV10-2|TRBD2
TGTGCCAGCAGTGAAGGGCCTAGCGGGTACTACGAGCAGTACTTC
CASSEGPSGYYEQYF
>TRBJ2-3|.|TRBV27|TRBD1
TGTGCCAGCAGTTTGGTCAGGGGGTCAGATACGCAGTATTTT
CASSLVRGSDTQYF
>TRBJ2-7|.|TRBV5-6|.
TGTGCCAGCAGCTCCCAGGGTCCTTCCTACGAGCAGTACTTC
CASSSQGPSYEQYF
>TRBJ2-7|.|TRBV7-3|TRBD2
TGTGCCAGCAGCTTAATGGGTAGCGGGAGCGAGCAGTACTTC
CASSLMGSGSEQYF
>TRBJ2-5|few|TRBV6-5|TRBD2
TGTGCCAGCACCCCAACGGGGGGTTCCTTGGGGACCCAGTACTTC
CASTPTGGSLGTQYF
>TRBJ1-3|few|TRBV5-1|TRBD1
TGCGCCAGCAGCGGGGGGACAGAGGTTTTCTCTGGAAACACCATATATTTT
CASSGGTEVFSGNTIYF
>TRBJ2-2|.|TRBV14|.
TGTGCCAGCAGCCCCTTTTTGACAGCCGCGAACACCGGGGAGCTGTTTTTT
CASSPFLTAANTGELFF
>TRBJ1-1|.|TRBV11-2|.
TGTGCCAGCAGCCCCTCAGTCGCTGAAGCTTTCTTT
CASSPSVAEAFF
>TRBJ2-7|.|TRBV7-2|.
TGTGCCAGCAGCGCCTATTCCTACGAGCAGTACTTC
CASSAYSYEQYF
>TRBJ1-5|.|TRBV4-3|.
TGCGCCAGCAGCCAAGATCGACAGGGCAATCAGCCCCAGCATTTT
CASSQDRQGNQPQHF
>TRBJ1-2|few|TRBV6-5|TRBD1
TGTGCCAGCAGCGAGGCTGCGGGACAGATTTATGGCTACACCTTC
CASSEAAGQIYGYTF
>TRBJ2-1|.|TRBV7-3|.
TGTGCCAGCAGCTTAACGCGGGCTAATGAGCAGTTCTTC
CASSLTRANEQFF
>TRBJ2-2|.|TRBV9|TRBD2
TGTGCCAGCAGCCAGGGACTAGTACCCGGGGAGCTGTTTTTT
CASSQGLVPGELFF
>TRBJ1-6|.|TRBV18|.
TGTGCCAGCTCACCGGACGGGAACAGTATTTCACCCCTCCACTTT
CASSPDGNSISPLHF
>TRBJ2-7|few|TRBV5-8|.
TGTGCCAGCAGTTCAACCCTTGGGGCGGGGGCTTCCGGCTCCTACGAGCAGTACTTC
CASSSTLGAGASGSYEQYF
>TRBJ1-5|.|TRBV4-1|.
TGCGCCAGCAGCCAAGATTTGCGTCAGCCCCAGCATTTT
CASSQDLRQPQHF